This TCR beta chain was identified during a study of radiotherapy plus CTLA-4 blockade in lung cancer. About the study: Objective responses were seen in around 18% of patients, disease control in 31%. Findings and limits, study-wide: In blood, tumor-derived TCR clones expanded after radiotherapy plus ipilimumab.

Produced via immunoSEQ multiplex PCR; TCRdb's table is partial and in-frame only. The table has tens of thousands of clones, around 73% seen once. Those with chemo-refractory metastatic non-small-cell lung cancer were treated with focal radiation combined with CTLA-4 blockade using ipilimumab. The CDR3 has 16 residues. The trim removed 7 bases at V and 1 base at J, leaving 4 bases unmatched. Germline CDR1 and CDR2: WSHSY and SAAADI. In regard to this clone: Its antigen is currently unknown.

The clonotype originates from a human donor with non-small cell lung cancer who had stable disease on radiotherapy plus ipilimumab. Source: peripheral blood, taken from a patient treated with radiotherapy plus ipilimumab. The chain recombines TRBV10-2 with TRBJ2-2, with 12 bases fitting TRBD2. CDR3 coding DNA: TGCGCCAGCACCGAGGGACTAGCGGGGAACACCGGGGAGCTGTTTTTT. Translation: CASTEGLAGNTGELFF.